This note documents a single TCR beta chain sequence. This CDR3 region has 15 residues. Donors in Cohort 3 counted as recovered after two negative PCRs, clearance, or symptom resolution. Source study methods: The authors estimated nucleated cell counts from reference gene primer amplification. Here immunoSEQ multiplex PCR was the method, and the copy in TCRdb shows in-frame clones only, minus some. From that table come the V and J calls and clone size; the DNA was used to work out D and trimming. The table has around 170,000 clones, roughly nine tenths seen once; the top ten hold 7% to 8%. This specimen belongs to a study of blood T cell repertoires in COVID-19.

The sequence was obtained from a woman between 50 and 59 years old who had recovered from COVID-19. Input material: PBMCs or T cells enriched from blood (not recorded which). The V gene is TRBV21-1, the J gene TRBJ2-1; the tabulated D call, TRBD1, remains unverified against the DNA. TRBV21-1 constitutes a pseudogene. The DNA for the CDR3 is TGTGCCAGCAGCCACCGGGACAGGGGGGGCAATGAGCAGTTCTTC. Translated: CASSHRDRGGNEQFF.